A selection of T cell receptor beta chains follows, all from one sample in a study of breast tumors, draining lymph nodes, adjacent tissues. TCRdb re-derived calls from the multiplex PCR reads in MiXCR, one entry per CDR3 protein. The sample consists of 200,000 to 300,000 distinct CDR3 sequences, 30% to 35% of them appearing once. Sequencing was carried out using axillary lymph node tissue. These receptors all stem from a female donor with breast cancer. Some clones in this sample may be carry-over from other donors' samples. The CDR3 runs from the conserved cysteine through the conserved F or W. A D gene is named only where the DNA matches it firmly. A clone size is listed for some rows: how often the clone was seen (once, few, many), or a class if it is expanded.

d_gene	len	abundance	j_gene	v_gene	CDR3nt	CDR3aa
.	15	.	TRBJ2-5	TRBV15	TGTGCCACCAGCAGAGAAAGGAGGGGCCGAGAGACCCAGTACTTC	CATSRERRGRETQYF
.	12	many	TRBJ2-1	TRBV7-9	TGTGCCAGCAGCTTAAAGGACACAAAGCAGTTCTTC	CASSLKDTKQFF
.	12	many	TRBJ2-3	TRBV10-1	TGCGCCAGCAGTGAAGGGGGAGATACGCAGTATTTT	CASSEGGDTQYF
.	13	.	TRBJ1-4	TRBV20-1	TGCAGTGCCACAGGGCCGGCGAATGAAAAACTGTTTTTT	CSATGPANEKLFF
.	14	many	TRBJ2-7	TRBV20-1	TGCAGTGCTTTTTTTGACTCGAGCTCCTACGAGCAGTACTTC	CSAFFDSSSYEQYF
.	13	many	TRBJ2-1	TRBV5-1	TGCGCCAGCAGCTCACTGACTAGCAATGAGCAGTTCTTC	CASSSLTSNEQFF
.	13	.	TRBJ1-5	TRBV20-1	TGCAGTGCTAGGGAAACGGACGATCAGCCCCAGCATTTT	CSARETDDQPQHF
TRBD1	14	many	TRBJ2-2	TRBV2	TGTGCCAGCAATATCAAGCAGGGGGCCGGGGAGCTGTTTTTT	CASNIKQGAGELFF
.	16	many	TRBJ2-6	TRBV6-5	TGTGCCAGCAGTAACCAACAAGGCTCTGGGGCCAACGTCCTGACTTTC	CASSNQQGSGANVLTF
.	15	many	TRBJ2-1	TRBV5-1	TGCGCCAGCAGCCTAATAGCGGACTCCTACAATGAGCAGTTCTTC	CASSLIADSYNEQFF
.	15	many	TRBJ2-1	TRBV7-2	TGTGCCAGCAGCTATCTAGCGCGTACCTACAATGAGCAGTTCTTC	CASSYLARTYNEQFF
.	14	many	TRBJ2-1	TRBV3-1	TGTGCCAGCAGCCAAGTCTACGGTTACAATGAGCAGTTCTTC	CASSQVYGYNEQFF
.	13	many	TRBJ1-3	TRBV20-1	TGCAGTGCTTGGAGGGAGGCTGGAAACACCATATATTTT	CSAWREAGNTIYF
TRBD2	13	many	TRBJ2-1	TRBV20-1	TGCAGTCACGGGGGACTAGGCATGGATGAGCAGTTCTTC	CSHGGLGMDEQFF
TRBD2	14	many	TRBJ2-2	TRBV7-9	TGTGCCAGCAAAGCGGGAGTGATCACCGGGGAGCTGTTTTTT	CASKAGVITGELFF
.	15	many	TRBJ2-3	TRBV24-1	TGTGCCACCAGTGCTGGAGGGGTTGGGACAGATACGCAGTATTTT	CATSAGGVGTDTQYF
TRBD2	16	many	TRBJ2-5	TRBV9	TGTGCCAGCAGCGTCTTTGTAGCGGGAGGGCTTGAGACCCAGTACTTC	CASSVFVAGGLETQYF